This T cell receptor (beta chain) was sequenced during a study of shared clonotypes between healthy human individuals. The method was immunoSEQ multiplex PCR; TCRdb's version includes in-frame clones alone and lacks a portion of them. This repertoire shows approximately 2.3 million clones, 90% to 95% found once; its top ten account for about 0.39%. V was clipped by 1 base and J by 5 bases, with 15 bases between them. The CDR3 covers 16 residues. CDR1 LNHNV and CDR2 YYDKDF come from the germline V gene (reference sequence). The receptor was derived from a man younger than 30 in good health. Some clones in this sample may be carry-over from other donors' samples. J is TRBJ2-1 and V is TRBV15; D perhaps matches TRBD2 (6 bases). Sample: naive CD4+ T cells from PBMCs. Subset indicated: CD45RA+ positively selected. The CDR3 reads CATSRGGRDPNNEQFF. The CDR3 DNA is TGTGCCACCAGCAGAGGCGGGCGGGACCCGAACAATGAGCAGTTCTTC.